These 26 T cell receptor beta chains were all obtained from the same sample, sequenced in a study of T cells after yellow fever vaccination. TCRdb fed the 5' RACE reads into MiXCR, producing one record per CDR3 protein. The table includes around 320,000 distinct CDR3 sequences, approximately 12% detected once. The sequencing used CD4+ T cells sorted from PBMCs, collected 45 days after the yellow fever booster vaccination. Receptors originate from a man aged 18 to 29 who received the YFV17D yellow fever vaccine.

CDR3 in DNA: TGTGCCATCTTAGGGACAGGCACAGATACGCAGTATTTT. Translation: CAILGTGTDTQYF. The chain carries TRBV10-3 and TRBJ2-3; 7 positions agree with TRBD1. Germline loops: CDR1 ENHRY, CDR2 SYGVKD. This CDR3 comprises 13 residues. With 8 bases clipped from V and 1 base from J, the junction kept 3 bases outside the gene matches.

The rearrangement links TRBV12-5 to TRBJ1-1; no definite D call. The CDR3 extends over 14 amino acids. V was shortened by 5 bases and J by 0 bases, with 10 bases between the two germline ends. Germline V gene lookup returns CDR1 LGHNT and CDR2 FRNRAP. CDR3 in DNA: TGTGCTAGTGGTCCCCAGGCGGTGAACACTGAAGCTTTCTTT. It yields the protein CASGPQAVNTEAFF.

This clonotype has a count of ten or more. The rearrangement joins TRBV6-1 to TRBJ2-4, with D maybe TRBD2 (5 bases). Germline-derived CDR1 and CDR2 are MNHNS and SASEGT. The CDR3 consists of 13 residues. Trimming removed 5 bases at V and 8 bases at J, with 13 bases between. The CDR3 coding sequence is TGTGCCAGCAGTCGCCAACCCGGGGACATTCAGTACTTC. Amino acid sequence: CASSRQPGDIQYF.

Only a few counts were recorded for this clonotype. The chain carries TRBV15 and TRBJ2-7, with D tentatively TRBD2 (5 bases). Deletions cut 0 bases from V and 4 bases from J, with 13 bases between. CDR3 length: 15 residues. Germline CDR1 reads LNHNV; CDR2 reads YYDKDF (reference sequence). The CDR3 loop is CATSRDYLEAYEQYV. The CDR3 DNA reads as TGTGCCACCAGCAGAGATTATCTGGAGGCGTACGAGCAGTACGTC.

Points on this clonotype: One end of the junction does not line up with germline, which may come from a read error. The chain couples TRBV27 to TRBJ2-3, with D maybe TRBD1 (5 bases). Germline values: CDR1 MNHEY, CDR2 SMNVEV (reference sequence). CDR3 length: 13 amino acids. The CDR3 coding sequence is TGTGCCAGCAGTTTATCCGGAGATGTGACAGTCAATTTT. It specifies CASSLSGDVTVNF.

This clonotype has only a few counts. The rearrangement links TRBV5-6 to TRBJ2-4; a possible D gene is TRBD1 (6 bases). Trimming stripped 2 bases from V and 3 bases from J, with 9 bases between. Germline assignment: CDR1 SGHDT and CDR2 YYEEEE. The CDR3 loop spans 14 amino acids. CDR3 bases: TGTGCCAGCAGCTTTGGGGGACACAAAAACATTCAGTACTTC. Translation: CASSFGGHKNIQYF.

This CDR3 is CASSPGGGSFTYEQYF. CDR3 nucleotides: TGTGCCAGCTCACCCGGGGGGGGAAGCTTTACCTACGAGCAGTACTTC. The V call is TRBV18, the J call TRBJ2-7, with 8 nucleotides matching TRBD2. The CDR3 is made up of 16 amino acids. After removal of 3 bases from V and 2 bases from J, the junction contained 9 bases not matched to a gene. Germline values: CDR1 KGHSH, CDR2 LQKENI. The variable domain in full, completed from reference TRBV18 and TRBJ2-7, reads NAGVMQNPRHLVRRRGQEARLRCSPMKGHSHVYWYRQLPEEGLKFMVYLQKENIIDESGMPKERFSAEFPKEGPSILRIQQVVRGDSAAYFCASSPGGGSFTYEQYFGPGTRLTVT.

The chain employs TRBV4-1 and TRBJ1-4, with D maybe TRBD1 (6 bases). Trimming removed 0 bases at V and 10 bases at J, with 12 bases between. CDR1 MGHRA and CDR2 YSYEKL come from the germline V gene. This CDR3 has 14 amino acids. The CDR3 here is CASSQDNRVGKLFF. The CDR3 bases are TGCGCCAGCAGCCAAGACAACAGGGTTGGAAAACTGTTTTTT.

This clonotype was seen more than once but under ten times. The chain links TRBV28 to TRBJ2-7, with 7 bases aligning to TRBD1. CDR3 length: 14 amino acids. Germline CDR1 reads MDHEN; CDR2 reads SYDVKM. J was trimmed by 2 bases and V by 4 bases; bases with no gene match: 5. CDR3 sequence: CASSSARGPYEQYV. The DNA of the CDR3 is TGTGCCAGCAGTTCGGCAAGGGGGCCCTACGAGCAGTACGTC.

The sample holds a few counts of this clonotype. The V gene is TRBV5-1, the J gene TRBJ2-3; 7 nucleotides match TRBD2. The trim removed 0 bases at V and 4 bases at J, leaving 8 bases unmatched. In germline, CDR1 is SGHRS, CDR2 YFSETQ. This CDR3 contains 16 residues. CDR3 DNA sequence: TGCGCCAGCAGCTTGGGTACCGGGGGGTGGGCAGATACGCAGTATTTT. Protein: CASSLGTGGWADTQYF.

The gene calls are TRBV28 and TRBJ1-4, with no clear D. The germline CDR1 and CDR2 sequences are MDHEN and SYDVKM. This CDR3 has 14 residues. The V and J ends lost 6 bases and 2 bases respectively, with 10 bases between them. The CDR3 DNA follows: TGTGCCAGCAGGGAGGGCGGCACTAATGAAAAACTGTTTTTT. Its protein product is CASREGGTNEKLFF. Filled out from reference TRBV28 and TRBJ1-4, the complete variable domain reads DVKVTQSSRYLVKRTGEKVFLECVQDMDHENMFWYRQDPGLGLRLIYFSYDVKMKEKGDIPEGYSVSREKKERFSLILESASTNQTSMYLCASREGGTNEKLFFGSGTQLSVL.

This clonotype has at least ten counts. The chain uses TRBV5-1 and TRBJ2-5; D might be TRBD1 (6 bases). The V end was cut by 0 bases, the J end by 4 bases, with 13 bases between. Germline values: CDR1 SGHRS, CDR2 YFSETQ. The CDR3 has 15 residues. The DNA for the CDR3 is TGCGCCAGCAGCTTGGAGAACAGGGCTACAGAGACCCAGTACTTC. Translated: CASSLENRATETQYF.

In this sample, this clonotype turned up a few times. The J gene is TRBJ2-7, the V gene TRBV5-6; 8 bases agree with TRBD1. CDR3 length equals 15 residues. Looked up from germline, CDR1 is SGHDT and CDR2 is YYEEEE. The ends lost 4 bases at V and 7 bases at J; junction bases unmatched: 13. The CDR3 DNA sequence: TGTGCCAGCAGCCATGCTACGGACAGGGATGGGGAGCAGTACTTC. This sequence encodes CASSHATDRDGEQYF.

The chain combines TRBV4-3 with TRBJ2-7; 8 bases are a match to TRBD1. V lost 3 bases and J lost 3; bases outside the gene matches: 4. The CDR3 runs 14 residues. Germline V gene sequence: CDR1 LGHNA, CDR2 YSLEER. CDR3 region: CASSHPGQVYEQYF. The CDR3 region has the DNA TGCGCCAGCAGCCATCCGGGACAGGTCTACGAGCAGTACTTC.

Only a few counts were recorded for this clonotype. The chain uses TRBV7-3 and TRBJ2-1; D perhaps matches TRBD1 (6 bases). The V end lost 0 bases, the J end lost 0 bases, and 9 bases lay between the germline ends. This CDR3 region has 16 residues. Germline CDR1 is SGHTA and CDR2 is FQGTGA. The CDR3 reads CASSLTAGVSYNEQFF. Here the CDR3 DNA reads TGTGCCAGCAGCTTAACGGCAGGGGTCTCCTACAATGAGCAGTTCTTC. Complete variable domain (other parts from reference TRBV7-3 and TRBJ2-1): GAGVSQTPSNKVTEKGKYVELRCDPISGHTALYWYRQSLGQGPEFLIYFQGTGAADDSGLPNDRFFAVRPEGSVSTLKIQRTERGDSAVYLCASSLTAGVSYNEQFFGPGTRLTVL.

V and J are TRBV7-8 and TRBJ2-1; D tentatively fits TRBD1 or TRBD2 (6 bases each). This CDR3 region has 14 residues. Germline CDR1 is SGHVS and CDR2 is FQNEAQ. Trimming cost V 5 bases and J 7 bases, with 15 bases left between them. The CDR3 region is CASSNWGAQNEQFF. CDR3 nucleotides: TGTGCCAGCAGCAACTGGGGGGCCCAGAATGAGCAGTTCTTC.

This clonotype was found a few times. This chain links TRBV20-1 with TRBJ1-4; tentative D call: TRBD1 (5 bases). CDR3 length equals 13 residues. Germline CDR1 and CDR2: DFQATT and SNEGSKA (reference sequence). The V end lost 3 bases, the J end lost 2 bases, and 7 bases lay between the germline ends. This chain's CDR3 is CSARGGTNEKLFF. For the CDR3, the DNA is TGCAGTGCTAGGGGGGGGACTAATGAAAAACTGTTTTTT.

This clonotype occurred many times. The V and J genes are TRBV7-2 and TRBJ2-5, with 7 bases lining up with TRBD1. CDR1 is SGHTA, CDR2 FQGNSA, per germline. With 3 bases clipped from V and 1 base from J, the junction kept 2 bases outside the gene matches. The CDR3 length is 14 residues. The CDR3: CASSFDRAQETQYF. CDR3 bases: TGTGCCAGCAGCTTCGACAGGGCCCAAGAGACCCAGTACTTC. Full variable domain (remainder filled in from reference TRBV7-2 and TRBJ2-5): GAGVSQSPSNKVTEKGKDVELRCDPISGHTALYWYRQSLGQGLEFLIYFQGNSAPDKSGLPSDRFSAERTGGSVSTLTIQRTQQEDSAVYLCASSFDRAQETQYFGPGTRLLVL.

In this sample, this clonotype turned up many times. This sequence joins TRBV5-4 and TRBJ2-5; the D is unclear. This CDR3 spans 11 amino acids. CDR1 and CDR2 (germline): SGHNT, YYREEE (reference sequence). Deletions cut 0 bases from V and 7 bases from J, with 4 bases between. The CDR3 DNA reads as TGTGCCAGCAGCTTGGGGGGGACCCAGTACTTC. It yields the protein CASSLGGTQYF.

CDR3 DNA sequence: TGTGCCAGCAGCACCAGGGGGCAAAGCACAGATACGCAGTATTTT. Its protein is CASSTRGQSTDTQYF. The chain employs TRBV7-9 and TRBJ2-3; 8 bases agree with TRBD1. With V trimmed by 5 bases and J by 0 bases, 4 bases remained unmatched. CDR3 length equals 15 residues. Germline V gives CDR1 SEHNR, CDR2 FQNEAQ (reference sequence). Variable domain in full (rest from reference TRBV7-9 and TRBJ2-3): DTGVSQNPRHKITKRGQNVTFRCDPISEHNRLYWYRQTLGQGPEFLTYFQNEAQLEKSRLLSDRFSAERPKGSFSTLEIQRTEQGDSAMYLCASSTRGQSTDTQYFGPGTRLTVL.

The table lists this clonotype with a few counts. The rearrangement links TRBV18 to TRBJ2-7; D uncertain. The germline gives CDR1 KGHSH, CDR2 LQKENI. With 5 bases removed from V and 3 bases from J, the gap between germline ends came to 11 bases. There are 13 residues in the CDR3. CDR3 in DNA: TGTGCCAGCTCATCTACTATCCACTACGAGCAGTACGTC. It translates to CASSSTIHYEQYV.

The chain employs TRBV18 and TRBJ2-2, with D perhaps TRBD1 (5 bases). V lost 0 bases and J lost 7, with 15 bases in between. The CDR3 length is 16 residues. CDR1 and CDR2 from the germline V gene are KGHSH and LQKENI. CDR3 DNA sequence: TGTGCCAGCTCACCACCCGCGCAGGGTCGGGTCGGGGAGCTGTTTTTT. The encoded protein is CASSPPAQGRVGELFF. Filled out from reference TRBV18 and TRBJ2-2, the complete variable domain reads NAGVMQNPRHLVRRRGQEARLRCSPMKGHSHVYWYRQLPEEGLKFMVYLQKENIIDESGMPKERFSAEFPKEGPSILRIQQVVRGDSAAYFCASSPPAQGRVGELFFGEGSRLTVL.

This clonotype appeared many times. The rearrangement joins TRBV20-1 to TRBJ1-2; TRBD1 is a possible D gene (6 bases). The CDR3 is 12 amino acids. V lost 4 bases and J lost 3, with 9 bases in between. Per the germline V gene, CDR1 is DFQATT and CDR2 is SNEGSKA (reference sequence). CDR3 protein: CSATGADYGYTF. As DNA, the CDR3 is TGCAGTGCTACGGGGGCAGACTATGGCTACACCTTC.

This clonotype was seen a few times. This chain uses TRBV7-6 with TRBJ2-1; D is ambiguous. Trimming removed 2 bases from V and 10 bases from J, with 18 bases in between. Germline V gene lookup returns CDR1 SGHVS and CDR2 FNYEAQ. The CDR3 covers 15 residues. The CDR3 DNA sequence: TGTGCCAGCAGCTTATCTGTGGGCCAGGTTCGGGAGCAGTTCTTC. It yields the protein CASSLSVGQVREQFF.

This clonotype was seen a handful of times. The V gene is TRBV20-1, the J gene TRBJ2-1; D uncertain. Trimming removed 5 bases at V and 7 bases at J, with 6 bases between. The CDR3 contains 10 residues. Per germline, CDR1 DFQATT and CDR2 SNEGSKA (reference sequence). CDR3 sequence: CSARLNEQFF. CDR3 nucleotides: TGCAGTGCTCGGTTGAATGAGCAGTTCTTC.

The chain links TRBV5-1 to TRBJ1-6; 8 bases agree with TRBD1. V gave up 4 bases and J gave up 14 bases; unmatched junction bases: 5. The CDR3 loop spans 12 amino acids. Germline V CDR1 and CDR2: SGHRS, YFSETQ. The CDR3 spells CASSEDRVTLHF. CDR3 DNA: TGCGCCAGCAGCGAGGACAGGGTAACCCTCCACTTT.